The next 12 T cell receptor beta chains were all read from a single sample in a study of blood T cells in healthy people across ages. A second PCR, run for about 6 to 12 cycles, used a sample-barcoded 5' primer plus a J-beta primer mix. In TCRdb, the 5' RACE reads were re-called with MiXCR into one record per CDR3 protein. The data show hundreds of thousands of distinct CDR3 sequences, roughly 50% seen once. The source material was blood. The receptors shown here come from a man in his forties or fifties in good health.

V and J are TRBV5-4 and TRBJ2-1; the D gene is possibly TRBD1 (6 bases). There are 15 residues in the CDR3. The germline gives CDR1 SGHNT, CDR2 YYREEE (reference sequence). V was clipped by 7 bases and J by 0 bases, with 14 bases between them. The CDR3 sequence: CASRDKSSSYNEQFF. The CDR3 DNA reads TGTGCCAGCCGGGACAAAAGCAGCTCCTACAATGAGCAGTTCTTC.

This clonotype has a handful of counts. V usage is TRBV27 and J usage is TRBJ2-7, with 7 bases aligning to TRBD1. CDR3 length: 15 residues. Germline lookup yields CDR1 MNHEY and CDR2 SMNVEV (reference sequence). V shed 7 bases, J shed 2 bases, and the junction held 11 bases outside the gene matches. The CDR3 DNA follows: TGTGCCAGCAACGAACGGACAGGATCCCCCTACGAGCAGTACTTC. Its protein is CASNERTGSPYEQYF.

This chain links TRBV29-1 with TRBJ2-7; 7 nucleotides match TRBD1. CDR1 SQVTM and CDR2 ANQGSEA come from the germline V gene. This CDR3 comprises 14 residues. The V and J ends lost 3 bases and 0 bases, in that order; junction bases with no gene match: 5. In DNA form, the CDR3 reads TGCAGCGTTGAGAATACAGGGGCCTCCTACGAGCAGTACTTC. It translates to CSVENTGASYEQYF.

The CDR3 coding sequence is TGTGCCAGCAGTTGGGCCCGGCCAGGGGGCAGCAAGGAGGGCTATGGCTACACCTTC. Translated: CASSWARPGGSKEGYGYTF. The chain combines TRBV27 with TRBJ1-2; 8 bases are a match to TRBD1. Germline CDR1 is MNHEY and CDR2 is SMNVEV (reference sequence). The CDR3 covers 19 residues. Losses at the gene ends were 4 bases for V and 4 bases for J; bases not matched to a gene: 20.

This clonotype is a singleton in its sample. The J gene is TRBJ2-5, the V gene TRBV4-1; TRBD2 is a possible D gene (6 bases). V was trimmed by 2 bases and J by 11 bases, leaving 21 bases between them. The CDR3 has 15 residues. CDR1 is MGHRA and CDR2 is YSYEKL in the germline V gene. The CDR3 nucleotides read TGCGCCAGCAGCCAACCGGCCCGGAGGGCCTATGAGCAGTACTTC. It codes for CASSQPARRAYEQYF.

This sequence joins TRBV6-1 and TRBJ2-3; TRBD2 matches 9 bases. V lost 6 bases, J lost 0 bases, and 10 bases stayed unmatched. The CDR3 has 17 residues. CDR1 and CDR2 (germline): MNHNS, SASEGT. The CDR3 spells CASRLMSGGSSTDTQYF. Here the CDR3 DNA reads TGTGCCAGCAGATTGATGAGCGGGGGGTCTAGCACAGATACGCAGTATTTT.

The chain is built from TRBV29-1 and TRBJ1-2; D is uncertain. The CDR3 runs 14 residues. The V gene lost 3 bases and the J gene lost 4 bases, with 15 bases spanning the gap. Germline V gene sequence: CDR1 SQVTM, CDR2 ANQGSEA. The CDR3 DNA follows: TGCAGCGTTGACTTTACGGGGAAGGGCTATGGCTACACCTTC. Translated: CSVDFTGKGYGYTF.

Comments on this clonotype: A much larger clone lies one base from this, so it may be a read error. V is TRBV6-4 and J is TRBJ2-3; 8 bases match TRBD2. This CDR3 has 14 residues. The germline CDR1 and CDR2 sequences are MRHNA and SNTAGT. This CDR3 is CASSESGGTDTRYF. The CDR3 DNA reads TGTGCCAGCAGTGAAAGCGGGGGCACAGATACGCGGTATTTT.

This clonotype appeared a few times. This chain connects TRBV7-2 to TRBJ2-7, with 9 positions matching TRBD1. Germline V lookup: CDR1 SGHTA, CDR2 FQGNSA. V shed 1 base, J shed 4 bases, and the junction held 2 bases outside the gene matches. The CDR3 is 14 residues long. The CDR3 here is CASSLETGGYEQYF. CDR3 DNA: TGTGCCAGCAGCTTAGAGACAGGGGGTTACGAGCAGTACTTC.

CDR3 nucleotides: TGTGCCAGCAGCCAAGTGATGGGGGGCGAGCAGTACTTC. Protein product: CASSQVMGGEQYF. The genes are TRBV9 and TRBJ2-7; D possibly corresponds to TRBD2 (6 bases). The ends were cut back, 4 bases at V and 6 bases at J, with 14 bases in the middle. The CDR3 is 13 residues long. In germline, CDR1 is SGDLS, CDR2 YYNGEE.

This clonotype has more than one count but fewer than ten. This chain uses TRBV4-2 with TRBJ2-1; no firm D call. The germline V and J ends were trimmed by 0 bases and 2 bases, with 11 bases remaining between them. CDR3 size: 16 residues. Germline V gene data show CDR1 as LGHNA and CDR2 as YNFKEQ. The CDR3 here is CASSQDPPPPYNEQFF. As DNA, the CDR3 is TGTGCCAGCAGCCAAGATCCCCCTCCGCCCTACAATGAGCAGTTCTTC.

V is TRBV29-1 and J is TRBJ2-7; tentative D call: TRBD1 (6 bases). The J call may be wrong; the DNA end is better matched by TRBJ2-5. Germline-derived CDR1 and CDR2 are SQVTM and ANQGSEA. This CDR3 comprises 12 residues. CDR3 bases: TGCAGCGTTGATGGGGGCATGGAGACCCAGTACTTC. Translating gives CSVDGGMETQYF.